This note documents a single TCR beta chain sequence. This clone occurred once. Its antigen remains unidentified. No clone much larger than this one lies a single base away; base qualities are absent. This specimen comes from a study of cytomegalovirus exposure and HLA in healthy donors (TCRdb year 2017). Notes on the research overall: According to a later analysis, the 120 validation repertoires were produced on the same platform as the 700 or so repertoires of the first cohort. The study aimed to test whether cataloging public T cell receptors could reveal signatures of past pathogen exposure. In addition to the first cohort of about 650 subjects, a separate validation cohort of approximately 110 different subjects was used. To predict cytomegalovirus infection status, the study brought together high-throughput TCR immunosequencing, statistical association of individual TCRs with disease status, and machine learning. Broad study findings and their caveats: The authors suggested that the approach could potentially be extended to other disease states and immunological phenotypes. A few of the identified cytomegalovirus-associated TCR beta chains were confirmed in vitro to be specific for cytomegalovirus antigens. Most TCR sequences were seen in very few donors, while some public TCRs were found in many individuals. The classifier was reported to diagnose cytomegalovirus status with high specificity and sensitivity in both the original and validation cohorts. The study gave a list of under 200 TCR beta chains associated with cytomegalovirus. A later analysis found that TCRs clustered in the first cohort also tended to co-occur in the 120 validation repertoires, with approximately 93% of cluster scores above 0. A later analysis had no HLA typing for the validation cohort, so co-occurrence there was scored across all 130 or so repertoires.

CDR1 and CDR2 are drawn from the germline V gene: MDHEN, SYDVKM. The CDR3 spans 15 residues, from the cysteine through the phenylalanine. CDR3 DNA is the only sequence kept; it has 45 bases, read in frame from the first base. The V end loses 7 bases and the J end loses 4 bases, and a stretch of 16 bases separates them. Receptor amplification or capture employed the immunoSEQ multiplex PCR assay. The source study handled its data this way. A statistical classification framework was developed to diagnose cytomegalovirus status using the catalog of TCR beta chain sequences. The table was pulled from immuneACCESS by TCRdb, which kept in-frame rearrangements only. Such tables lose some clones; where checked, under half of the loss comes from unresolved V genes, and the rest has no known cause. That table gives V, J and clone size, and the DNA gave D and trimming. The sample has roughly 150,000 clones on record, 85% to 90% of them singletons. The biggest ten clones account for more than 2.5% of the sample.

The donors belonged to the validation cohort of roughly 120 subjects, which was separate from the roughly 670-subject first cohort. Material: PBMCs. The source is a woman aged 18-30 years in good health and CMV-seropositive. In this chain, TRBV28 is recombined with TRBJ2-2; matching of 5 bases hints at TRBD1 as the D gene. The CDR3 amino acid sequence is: CASTPSTVSTGELFF. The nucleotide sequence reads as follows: TGTGCCAGCACTCCTTCGACAGTTAGCACCGGGGAGCTGTTTTTT. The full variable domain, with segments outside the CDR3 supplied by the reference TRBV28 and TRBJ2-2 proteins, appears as DVKVTQSSRYLVKRTGEKVFLECVQDMDHENMFWYRQDPGLGLRLIYFSYDVKMKEKGDIPEGYSVSREKKERFSLILESASTNQTSMYLCASTPSTVSTGELFFGEGSRLTVL.